Listed here is a single T cell receptor beta chain. Its target antigen remains unknown. Qualities for individual bases were not recorded, and no much larger clone is one base off. One collaborating source in Seattle enrolled patients during active infection and followed them longitudinally through the course of disease. Whole blood was collected in K2EDTA tubes by collaborating institutions according to the institutions' own protocols. For TCRbeta analysis, collaborators shipped samples in one of three forms: frozen whole blood, isolated PBMCs, or DNA extracted from either of those sample types. TCRbeta CDR3 regions were amplified from genomic DNA using the immunoSEQ Assay, a bias-controlled multiplex PCR. Processing in the source paper ran as follows. The number of nucleated cells in each sample was estimated by amplification of reference gene primers within the assay. Sequence reads were collapsed and filtered to measure the absolute abundance of every unique TCRbeta CDR3 rearrangement. Productive Simpson clonality was computed per sample as the square root of Simpson's diversity index over productive rearrangements. Here the immuneACCESS table is served through TCRdb, limited to in-frame sequences with V and J called. Missing clones are a known gap in these copies; in checked studies unresolved V genes cover under half, and the rest lacks a known reason. V and J calls plus clone size are reproduced from that table; the DNA served to infer D and trimming. This sample holds 120,000 or so clones; around 90% were observed only once. The top ten clonotypes cover about 4.6% of the sample.

This record comes from a study of blood T cell repertoires in COVID-19 (dated by TCRdb to 2019 to 2021). Regarding the complete study: The collaborator samples originated in the United States, Italy and Spain and spanned the acute and convalescent phases of COVID-19. The material from the prospective study consisted of cDNA or gDNA derived from T cells, B-cell-depleted T cells, or PBMCs. Subjects who had been exposed to COVID-19, were actively infected with it, or had recovered from it provided the deeply sampled blood TCRbeta repertoires that made up the dataset. The repertoires were released in a freely available public database meant as a resource for research on the immune response to SARS-CoV-2. The samples were drawn from two sources: the first 160 participants of the ongoing ImmuneRACE study, and 1,254 subjects contributed by 6 global collaborators. Nearly every sample came with metadata listing a de-identified subject ID, COVID-19 status, age in years and sex. Where available, HLA class I and class II types were taken from metadata supplied by the sample provider and were not determined by assay-based typing. The full study reports these points: The quantity of clinical and demographic metadata differed by source and by participant and was supplied without curation.

CDR1 is given as SGHRS and CDR2 as YFSETQ, both from the germline V gene. The CDR3 runs 14 amino acids, cysteine and phenylalanine included. The retained sequence is limited to the CDR3, 42 bases, with the frame set at the first base. The junction carries 13 bases between V and J, which are trimmed by 1 base and 8 bases respectively. Recombination joined TRBV5-1 with TRBJ2-1, and TRBD1 may be the D gene, going by 5 matching bases. The material sequenced was peripheral blood. This sequence was found in a man aged 55 to 70 with COVID-19, enrolled during active disease. CDR3 region: CASSLRVAGYEQFF. The sequenced DNA is TGCGCCAGCAGCTTGAGAGTCGCAGGGTATGAGCAGTTCTTC.